The 31 T cell receptor beta chains below come from one sample, sequenced in a study of shared clonotypes between healthy human individuals. CD45RO-negative, CCR7-positively selected cells formed the naive CD8 fraction, excluding terminally differentiated effector memory CD45RA+ cells. Produced via immunoSEQ multiplex PCR; TCRdb's table is partial and in-frame only. The sample carries around 1.9 million clones, 80% to 95% recorded once. Sequencing was done on a sample of naive CD8+ T cells from PBMCs. The receptors were sampled from a man younger than 35 in good health. Some clones in this sample may be carry-over from other donors' samples.

A word on this clone: Other DNA sequences from this sample encode an identical CDR3 as well. The chain combines TRBV27 with TRBJ2-7; TRBD2 aligns across 10 bases. The V gene end was trimmed by 2 bases and the J gene end by 2 bases; junction bases not matched to a gene: 3. Looked up from germline, CDR1 is MNHEY and CDR2 is SMNVEV (reference sequence). This CDR3 is built from 15 residues. CDR3: CASSLGLAATYEQYF. The CDR3 DNA is TGTGCCAGCAGTTTAGGACTAGCGGCGACCTACGAGCAGTACTTC.

The V call is TRBV27, the J call TRBJ1-2; TRBD1 might be the D (6 bases). Trimming shortened V by 5 bases and J by 7 bases, and 14 bases separated the two germline ends. The CDR3 consists of 13 residues. Germline loops: CDR1 MNHEY, CDR2 SMNVEV (reference sequence). CDR3 DNA: TGTGCCAGCAGTCCCCAGTCAGGGGCTGGCTACACCTTC. Its protein product is CASSPQSGAGYTF.

The chain combines TRBV15 with TRBJ2-2, with D tentatively TRBD1 (5 bases). The CDR3 is 15 residues long. Germline V gene data show CDR1 as LNHNV and CDR2 as YYDKDF (reference sequence). V was trimmed by 3 bases and J by 1 base, leaving 9 bases between them. DNA of the CDR3: TGTGCCACCAGCAGGTTGACAGTGAACACCGGGGAGCTGTTTTTT. Amino acid sequence: CATSRLTVNTGELFF.

The V gene is TRBV7-8, the J gene TRBJ1-5; a possible D gene is TRBD1 (6 bases). Per the germline V gene, CDR1 is SGHVS and CDR2 is FQNEAQ. V was clipped by 0 bases and J by 10 bases, with 16 bases between them. The CDR3 covers 15 residues. The CDR3 reads CASSLALEGGPPQHF. The CDR3, as DNA: TGTGCCAGCAGCTTAGCGCTGGAGGGGGGACCCCCCCAGCATTTT.

The chain uses TRBV6-1 and TRBJ2-2, with 7 bases lining up with TRBD2. Germline CDR1 reads MNHNS; CDR2 reads SASEGT. J was trimmed by 7 bases and V by 9 bases; bases with no gene match: 14. The CDR3 sequence is 15 residues long. CDR3 sequence reads: CASGGWREHSGELFF. Here the CDR3 DNA reads TGTGCCAGTGGTGGTTGGCGGGAGCATAGCGGGGAGCTGTTTTTT.

This clone was seen a single time. The CDR3 sequence is CASSLSVRLAGPTGELFF. The CDR3 DNA reads as TGTGCCAGCAGTTTATCGGTGAGGCTAGCGGGACCCACAGGGGAGCTGTTTTTT. The chain carries TRBV27 and TRBJ2-2, with 9 bases matching TRBD2. CDR3 length: 18 residues. V lost 0 bases and J lost 8; bases outside the gene matches: 13. Per the germline V gene, CDR1 is MNHEY and CDR2 is SMNVEV (reference sequence).

CDR3 sequence: CASSFYRGTAQPQHF. In DNA form, the CDR3 reads TGTGCCAGCAGCTTCTACAGGGGAACGGCTCAGCCCCAGCATTTT. J is TRBJ1-5 and V is TRBV7-2; TRBD1 agrees at 7 bases. V lost 3 bases and J lost 6; bases outside the gene matches: 8. The CDR3 contains 15 residues. The V gene's germline CDR1 is SGHTA and CDR2 FQGNSA.

Comment on this clone: This may be a read error: a much more frequent sequence differs by one nucleotide. The sample holds other DNA sequences that translate to the same CDR3. This chain connects TRBV19 to TRBJ1-5, with a weak D call TRBD1 (5 bases). This CDR3 has 14 amino acids. Deletions cut 3 bases from V and 4 bases from J, with 10 bases between. From germline, CDR1 is LNHDA and CDR2 SQIVND (reference sequence). The CDR3 protein is CASSIRDRNQPQHF. The CDR3 nucleotides read TGTGCCAGTAGTATCCGTGACAGAAATCAGCCCCAGCATTTT.

The gene calls are TRBV29-1 and TRBJ2-7; tentatively, D is TRBD1 (6 bases). With 7 bases removed from V and 4 bases from J, the gap between germline ends came to 20 bases. The germline CDR1 and CDR2 sequences are SQVTM and ANQGSEA. There are 14 residues in the CDR3. The chain's CDR3 is CSALAQGPSYEQYF. CDR3 in DNA: TGCAGCGCCCTCGCTCAGGGGCCCTCGTACGAGCAGTACTTC.

The sample holds one count of this clone. DNA of the CDR3: TGCGCCAGCAGGACTCGACAGGGGGCAACAGATACGCAGTATTTT. Amino acids: CASRTRQGATDTQYF. The V gene is TRBV23-1, the J gene TRBJ2-3; TRBD1 matches 10 bases. Being an ORF, TRBV23-1 has a function that is uncertain. V was pared by 6 bases and J by 3 bases, with 6 bases of the junction left unmatched. The CDR3 extends over 15 amino acids.

This clone was found once. The chain recombines TRBV4-2 with TRBJ2-7, with 8 bases identical to TRBD1. CDR1 LGHNA and CDR2 YNFKEQ come from the germline V gene. The CDR3 consists of 15 residues. Unmatched junction bases numbered 9, after V lost 2 bases and J lost 6 bases. The CDR3 nucleotides are TGTGCCAGCAGCCAATCGGACAGGGAGCTAGGCGAGCAGTACTTC. Translating it yields CASSQSDRELGEQYF.

The chain combines TRBV10-1 with TRBJ1-5, with 9 nucleotides matching TRBD1. The trim removed 2 bases at V and 6 bases at J, leaving 14 bases unmatched. Germline CDR1 is WNHNN and CDR2 is SYGVQD (reference sequence). The CDR3 length is 18 residues. The CDR3 DNA reads TGCGCCAGCAGTGAGATCCGAACAGGGGGCGCCGGCCGTCAGCCCCAGCATTTT. Amino acids: CASSEIRTGGAGRQPQHF.

J is TRBJ2-3 and V is TRBV9; 8 bases map to TRBD2. Germline V gives CDR1 SGDLS, CDR2 YYNGEE. The CDR3 consists of 15 residues. V lost 4 bases, J lost 4 bases, and 8 bases stayed unmatched. CDR3 region: CASSPSGRASDTQYF. The CDR3 DNA reads as TGTGCCAGCAGCCCATCCGGGAGGGCCTCAGATACGCAGTATTTT.

The CDR3 spells CASSLELGLLGPGNTIYF. CDR3 in DNA: TGCGCCAGCAGCTTGGAGCTCGGGCTGCTGGGTCCTGGAAACACCATATATTTT. V usage is TRBV5-1 and J usage is TRBJ1-3; D ambiguous. CDR3 length equals 18 residues. Trimming pared 0 bases from V and 2 bases from J, leaving 18 bases between. Germline V gives CDR1 SGHRS, CDR2 YFSETQ.

This sequence joins TRBV19 and TRBJ2-7, with a possible D match to TRBD2 (6 bases). The germline gives CDR1 LNHDA, CDR2 SQIVND (reference sequence). V lost 0 bases, J lost 3 bases, and 9 bases lay in between. This CDR3 spans 14 amino acids. CDR3 in DNA: TGTGCCAGTAGTATAGATCGGACTAACTACGAGCAGTACTTC. The encoded protein is CASSIDRTNYEQYF.

The count of this clone is one. The J gene is TRBJ2-3, the V gene TRBV11-1; perhaps TRBD2 as D (6 bases). This CDR3 comprises 16 residues. The germline V gene encodes CDR1 SGHAT and CDR2 FQDESV (reference sequence). The V end lost 7 bases, the J end lost 2 bases, and 19 bases lay between the germline ends. The CDR3 is CASTSSSTGVTDTQYF. The CDR3 region has the DNA TGTGCCAGCACCTCTAGTAGCACGGGAGTCACAGATACGCAGTATTTT.

J is TRBJ2-1 and V is TRBV28, with 7 bases lining up with TRBD2. The V gene end was trimmed by 5 bases and the J gene end by 0 bases; junction bases not matched to a gene: 7. There are 16 residues in the CDR3. Germline V gene lookup returns CDR1 MDHEN and CDR2 SYDVKM. CDR3 in DNA: TGTGCCAGCAGTACCACTAGCGAGAGCTCCTACAATGAGCAGTTCTTC. As protein: CASSTTSESSYNEQFF.

This clone occurred once. The identical CDR3 is also encoded by other nucleotide sequences in the sample. The chain has TRBV7-9 and TRBJ2-3; 10 bases are shared with TRBD1. This CDR3 spans 13 amino acids. J gave up 3 bases and V 8 bases, and 2 bases lay outside the gene matches. Germline assignment: CDR1 SEHNR and CDR2 FQNEAQ (reference sequence). CDR3 amino acids: CASGTGVTDTQYF. CDR3 DNA sequence: TGTGCCAGCGGGACAGGGGTAACAGATACGCAGTATTTT. Full variable domain (rest looked up from reference TRBV7-9 and TRBJ2-3): DTGVSQNPRHKITKRGQNVTFRCDPISEHNRLYWYRQTLGQGPEFLTYFQNEAQLEKSRLLSDRFSAERPKGSFSTLEIQRTEQGDSAMYLCASGTGVTDTQYFGPGTRLTVL.

The chain joins TRBV27 to TRBJ2-1; TRBD1 agrees at 9 bases. The CDR3 runs to 15 residues. Germline-derived CDR1 and CDR2 are MNHEY and SMNVEV (reference sequence). Trimming removed 5 bases from V and 2 bases from J; junction bases left unmatched: 4. The CDR3 here is CASSVRDRAYNEQFF. The CDR3, as DNA: TGTGCCAGCAGTGTCCGGGACAGGGCCTACAATGAGCAGTTCTTC.

The gene calls are TRBV7-9 and TRBJ1-5, with 8 bases aligning to TRBD1. The V segment lost 3 bases and the J segment 12 bases; nucleotides outside the gene matches: 7. CDR1 is SEHNR and CDR2 is FQNEAQ in the germline V gene (reference sequence). This CDR3 comprises 13 residues. This CDR3 is CASSFQGALLQHF. The CDR3 DNA follows: TGTGCCAGCAGCTTCCAGGGGGCGCTTCTCCAGCATTTT.

This clone was seen only a few times. J is TRBJ1-4 and V is TRBV30, with D possibly matching TRBD1 (5 bases). V was trimmed by 4 bases and J by 7 bases, leaving 10 bases between them. This CDR3 contains 12 residues. Germline V lookup: CDR1 GTSNPN, CDR2 SVGIG (reference sequence). The chain's CDR3 is CAWMRGVEKLFF. CDR3 coding DNA: TGTGCCTGGATGCGAGGGGTTGAAAAACTGTTTTTT.

V and J are TRBV29-1 and TRBJ2-7, with D perhaps matching TRBD1 or TRBD2 (6 bases each). V was trimmed by 1 base and J by 0 bases, leaving 10 bases between them. CDR3 length equals 14 residues. Germline V lookup: CDR1 SQVTM, CDR2 ANQGSEA. Written as DNA, the CDR3 is TGCAGCGTTGAAGGGGGGGACACCTCCTACGAGCAGTACTTC. Residues: CSVEGGDTSYEQYF.

This CDR3 is CAWSVSSGIGYEQYF. CDR3 sequence (DNA): TGTGCCTGGAGTGTATCGAGCGGGATTGGCTACGAGCAGTACTTC. The chain couples TRBV30 to TRBJ2-7; TRBD2 aligns across 7 bases. V shed 0 bases and J 3 bases; nucleotides not matched to a gene: 8. The germline V gene encodes CDR1 GTSNPN and CDR2 SVGIG (reference sequence). This CDR3 has 15 amino acids.

V gene TRBV2 combines with J gene TRBJ2-3; D call uncertain. The CDR3 totals 15 residues. V lost 1 base and J lost 1, with 9 bases in between. CDR1 is SNHLY and CDR2 is FYNNEI in the germline V gene. The CDR3 reads CASSEGWQGTDTQYF. The CDR3, as DNA: TGTGCCAGCAGTGAAGGGTGGCAGGGCACAGATACGCAGTATTTT.

A word on this clone: Other nucleotide sequences from this sample produce the same CDR3. This chain uses TRBV5-1 with TRBJ2-1; D not certain. Deletions cut 0 bases from V and 1 base from J, with 5 bases between. Germline lookup yields CDR1 SGHRS and CDR2 YFSETQ. The CDR3 length is 14 residues. This CDR3 is CASSLGGSYNEQFF. CDR3 coding DNA: TGCGCCAGCAGCTTGGGGGGATCCTACAATGAGCAGTTCTTC. Variable domain in full (rest from reference TRBV5-1 and TRBJ2-1): KAGVTQTPRYLIKTRGQQVTLSCSPISGHRSVSWYQQTPGQGLQFLFEYFSETQRNKGNFPGRFSGRQFSNSRSEMNVSTLELGDSALYLCASSLGGSYNEQFFGPGTRLTVL.

The chain uses TRBV23-1 and TRBJ1-2; D call uncertain. TRBV23-1 carries the ORF label, with uncertain function. CDR3 length equals 16 residues. V was shortened by 2 bases and J by 8 bases, with 21 bases between the two germline ends. The CDR3: CASSQGGEVEMFGYTF. The CDR3 DNA follows: TGCGCCAGCAGTCAAGGCGGTGAGGTTGAAATGTTCGGCTACACCTTC.

The chain links TRBV28 to TRBJ2-5; 16 nucleotides align to TRBD2. The germline CDR1 and CDR2 sequences are MDHEN and SYDVKM. The CDR3 loop spans 18 amino acids. After removal of 5 bases from V and 5 bases from J, the junction contained 11 bases not matched to a gene. The CDR3 coding sequence is TGTGCCAGCAGTCTCGGGACTAGCGGGAGGGCCGATTGGGAGACCCAGTACTTC. Its protein is CASSLGTSGRADWETQYF.

The chain uses TRBV28 and TRBJ1-3; unclear D gene. V lost 5 bases to trimming and J lost 0 bases, with 11 bases between them. Germline CDR1 MDHEN, CDR2 SYDVKM. The CDR3 loop spans 15 amino acids. The CDR3 protein is CASSQALLSGNTIYF. CDR3 DNA sequence: TGTGCCAGCAGTCAGGCCCTTCTCTCTGGAAACACCATATATTTT.

The V call is TRBV6-1, the J call TRBJ1-5; no firm D call. This CDR3 contains 16 residues. Trimming pared 2 bases from V and 0 bases from J, leaving 11 bases between. The germline V gene has CDR1 MNHNS and CDR2 SASEGT. CDR3 protein: CASSERPGDSNQPQHF. The CDR3 coding sequence is TGTGCCAGCAGTGAACGTCCAGGAGATAGCAATCAGCCCCAGCATTTT.

The J gene is TRBJ2-7, the V gene TRBV5-1; the D gene is possibly TRBD1 (6 bases). V was trimmed by 5 bases and J by 3 bases, leaving 18 bases between them. This CDR3 has 15 residues. CDR1 and CDR2 (germline): SGHRS, YFSETQ. The CDR3 region has the DNA TGCGCCAGCAGTCAGGGGTCCTCCCTAAACTACGAGCAGTACTTC. Amino acid sequence: CASSQGSSLNYEQYF.

The V call is TRBV7-2, the J call TRBJ2-3; TRBD2 matches 7 bases. The V and J ends lost 5 bases and 6 bases, in that order; junction bases with no gene match: 14. The CDR3 contains 16 residues. Germline CDR1 and CDR2: SGHTA and FQGNSA. The CDR3: CASSPVASGEGDTQYF. CDR3 nucleotide sequence: TGTGCCAGCAGCCCTGTTGCGAGCGGGGAGGGGGATACGCAGTATTTT. Filled out from reference TRBV7-2 and TRBJ2-3, the complete variable domain reads GAGVSQSPSNKVTEKGKDVELRCDPISGHTALYWYRQSLGQGLEFLIYFQGNSAPDKSGLPSDRFSAERTGGSVSTLTIQRTQQEDSAVYLCASSPVASGEGDTQYFGPGTRLTVL.